This is a list of T cell receptor beta chains from one sample in a study of cytomegalovirus exposure and HLA in healthy donors. Some clones are missing from TCRdb's copy, which holds only in-frame ones; the method was immunoSEQ multiplex PCR. This sample has 150,000 to 200,000 clones; around four fifths occur once, and the top ten carry roughly 4.5%. The material sequenced was PBMCs. The receptors stem from a middle-aged man in good health and CMV-seropositive. CDR3s include the opening cysteine and the closing phenylalanine or tryptophan. The D gene is left open where the match is weak. Size values are once, few and many counts, or a class for expanded clones, and some rows have none.

V	length	D	J	size	CDR3	DNA
TRBV4-1	17	-	TRBJ1-2	-	CASSQDQGSVVNYGYTF	TGCGCCAGCAGCCAAGATCAGGGCTCAGTGGTTAACTATGGCTACACCTTC
TRBV7-9	14	TRBD1	TRBJ1-5	-	CASSSQGARQPQHF	TGTGCCAGCAGCTCTCAGGGGGCGAGGCAGCCCCAGCATTTT
TRBV28	15	TRBD1	TRBJ2-5	-	CASSRPSGGGETQYF	TGTGCCAGCAGCCGACCTTCAGGGGGTGGAGAGACCCAGTACTTC
TRBV29-1	14	-	TRBJ2-5	-	CSVAEGSYQETQYF	TGCAGCGTTGCCGAAGGGAGCTACCAAGAGACCCAGTACTTC
TRBV7-3	15	-	TRBJ2-7	-	CASSLDSKSSYEQYF	TGTGCCAGCAGCCTGGACAGCAAAAGCTCCTACGAGCAGTACTTC
TRBV5-4	16	TRBD1	TRBJ1-1	-	CASSPGQGAGNAEAFF	TGTGCCAGCAGCCCGGGACAGGGTGCGGGCAACGCTGAAGCTTTCTTT
TRBV4-1	19	TRBD1	TRBJ1-4	once	CASSQERDRGRLGNQKLFF	TGCGCCAGCAGCCAAGAGCGGGACAGGGGGCGGTTGGGTAATCAAAAACTGTTTTTT
TRBV5-1	16	-	TRBJ1-3	-	CASSLEGQNVRNTIYF	TGCGCCAGCAGCTTGGAAGGACAGAATGTTAGAAACACCATATATTTT
TRBV6-1	13	-	TRBJ1-1	-	CASSADIRTEAFF	TGTGCCAGCAGTGCAGACATCAGAACCGAAGCTTTCTTT
TRBV28	15	TRBD1	TRBJ2-5	-	CAGRWGQGVQETQYF	TGTGCCGGCCGATGGGGACAGGGGGTCCAAGAGACCCAGTACTTC
TRBV4-1	15	-	TRBJ1-4	-	CASSQVLREGEKLFF	TGCGCCAGCAGCCAAGTTCTAAGGGAGGGTGAAAAACTGTTTTTT
TRBV5-5	16	TRBD2	TRBJ2-5	-	CASSLEGTITQETQYF	TGTGCCAGCAGCTTGGAAGGGACTATAACGCAAGAGACCCAGTACTTC
TRBV10-1	18	-	TRBJ2-5	-	CASSESLPGLRYQETQYF	TGCGCCAGCAGTGAGTCCCTCCCTGGGCTCCGCTACCAAGAGACCCAGTACTTC
TRBV28	15	-	TRBJ1-6	-	CASSTPGQGNSPLHF	TGTGCCAGCAGCACCCCCGGGCAGGGGAATTCACCCCTCCACTTT
TRBV7-6	15	TRBD2	TRBJ2-5	-	CASSPTSGGQETQYF	TGTGCCAGCAGCCCGACTAGCGGGGGCCAAGAGACCCAGTACTTC
TRBV11-2	12	TRBD2	TRBJ2-7	-	CASGTSLGEQYF	TGTGCCAGCGGGACTAGTTTGGGGGAGCAGTACTTC
TRBV5-1	16	-	TRBJ2-3	once	CASSPDWGGGTDTQYF	TGCGCCAGCAGCCCCGACTGGGGGGGCGGCACAGATACGCAGTATTTT
TRBV28	15	-	TRBJ2-7	-	CASSNTGLGSYEQYF	TGTGCCAGCAGTAACACAGGGCTTGGATCCTACGAGCAGTACTTC
TRBV4-1	19	TRBD1	TRBJ2-2	once	CASSQVRGQGAVNTGELFF	TGCGCCAGCAGCCAAGTCCGTGGACAGGGGGCCGTGAACACCGGGGAGCTGTTTTTT
TRBV27	14	TRBD2	TRBJ2-1	-	CASSLRGGYNEQFF	TGTGCCAGCAGTTTGCGCGGGGGGTACAATGAGCAGTTCTTC
TRBV6-1	16	TRBD2	TRBJ2-7	few	CASSEMGPSGSHEQYF	TGTGCCAGCAGTGAAATGGGGCCTAGCGGGAGCCACGAGCAGTACTTC
TRBV13	16	TRBD2	TRBJ2-5	-	CASSPGQLAGQETQYF	TGTGCCAGCAGCCCTGGACAGCTAGCGGGGCAAGAGACCCAGTACTTC
TRBV28	16	-	TRBJ1-5	-	CASSLMWSSGNQPQHF	TGTGCCAGCAGTTTAATGTGGTCGTCGGGCAATCAGCCCCAGCATTTT
TRBV19	14	TRBD1	TRBJ1-6	-	CASQDRAGYSPLHF	TGTGCCAGCCAAGACAGGGCCGGGTATTCACCCCTCCACTTT
TRBV27	13	-	TRBJ2-7	-	CASSLGGRYEQYF	TGTGCCAGCAGTTTAGGAGGGAGGTACGAGCAGTACTTC
TRBV28	17	-	TRBJ1-2	-	CASSLPLGRGVIYGYTF	TGTGCCAGCAGTTTACCCCTGGGCAGGGGAGTAATTTATGGCTACACCTTC
TRBV15	16	-	TRBJ1-1	-	CATRELPRAGNTEAFF	TGTGCCACCAGAGAGCTCCCGCGGGCGGGGAACACTGAAGCTTTCTTT
TRBV2	18	TRBD2	TRBJ2-1	-	CATAPGLAGPKPYNEQFF	TGTGCCACCGCCCCGGGACTAGCGGGACCCAAACCCTACAATGAGCAGTTCTTC
TRBV5-4	16	TRBD2	TRBJ2-7	-	CASSFRLAGGPYEQYF	TGTGCCAGCAGCTTTCGGCTAGCGGGCGGCCCCTACGAGCAGTACTTC
TRBV25-1	13	-	TRBJ2-5	-	CASSAPGQETQYF	TGTGCCAGCAGTGCCCCAGGGCAAGAGACCCAGTACTTC
TRBV5-4	16	-	TRBJ2-5	-	CASSPGSSVTQETQYF	TGTGCCAGCAGCCCCGGGAGTAGCGTCACCCAAGAGACCCAGTACTTC
TRBV14	15	TRBD1	TRBJ2-7	-	CASSQGQGGVYEQYF	TGTGCCAGCAGCCAAGGACAGGGGGGTGTATACGAGCAGTACTTC
TRBV6-6	13	-	TRBJ1-4	few	CASSYFGGEKLFF	TGTGCCAGCAGTTACTTCGGAGGAGAAAAACTGTTTTTT
TRBV7-9	15	TRBD1	TRBJ2-2	once	CSSSSRDRIAGELFF	TGTTCCAGCAGCTCGAGGGACAGGATTGCCGGGGAGCTGTTTTTT
TRBV7-2	15	TRBD1	TRBJ1-5	few	CASSMDRGKNQPQHF	TGTGCCAGCAGCATGGACAGGGGCAAAAATCAGCCCCAGCATTTT
TRBV29-1	14	TRBD2	TRBJ2-1	once	CSVAPGLAGAEQFF	TGCAGCGTTGCCCCGGGACTAGCGGGAGCAGAGCAGTTCTTC
TRBV5-1	16	-	TRBJ2-2	-	CASSFPSHPVTGELFF	TGCGCCAGCAGCTTCCCTAGCCACCCGGTCACCGGGGAGCTGTTTTTT
TRBV6-6	13	TRBD2	TRBJ2-5	-	CASNLLAEETQYF	TGTGCCAGCAACCTACTAGCGGAAGAGACCCAGTACTTC
TRBV4-2	16	TRBD2	TRBJ2-5	-	CASSQLSGGAGETQYF	TGTGCCAGCAGCCAACTTAGCGGGGGGGCGGGTGAGACCCAGTACTTC
TRBV6-1	13	TRBD1	TRBJ2-7	few	CASRDRGKWEQYF	TGTGCCAGCAGGGACAGGGGAAAGTGGGAGCAGTACTTC
TRBV15	15	-	TRBJ2-7	-	CATSVSRGRTYEQYF	TGTGCCACCAGCGTCTCCAGGGGCCGGACCTACGAGCAGTACTTC
TRBV5-1	17	TRBD2	TRBJ2-2	-	CASSPLPGLAGDGELFF	TGCGCCAGCAGCCCTCTCCCGGGACTAGCGGGGGATGGGGAGCTGTTTTTT
TRBV7-6	12	-	TRBJ2-3	-	CASSFSRDTQYF	TGTGCCAGCAGCTTTAGTCGAGATACGCAGTATTTT
TRBV19	15	TRBD1	TRBJ1-2	-	CASRDRVGINYGYTF	TGTGCCAGTAGGGACAGGGTTGGGATTAACTATGGCTACACCTTC
TRBV2	14	TRBD1	TRBJ1-5	-	CASRRTGINQPQHF	TGTGCCAGCAGGCGGACAGGAATCAATCAGCCCCAGCATTTT
TRBV7-6	15	TRBD1	TRBJ1-3	few	CASSLGQGSGNTIYF	TGTGCCAGCAGCTTAGGACAGGGGTCTGGAAACACCATATATTTT
TRBV7-2	15	TRBD1	TRBJ2-7	-	CASSLGGDRAHEQYF	TGTGCCAGCAGCTTAGGCGGGGACAGGGCCCACGAGCAGTACTTC
TRBV7-6	14	-	TRBJ2-3	-	CASSSGVSTDTQYF	TGTGCCAGCAGCTCGGGGGTTAGCACAGATACGCAGTATTTT
TRBV6-1	11	-	TRBJ1-3	-	CASRSFDTIYF	TGTGCCAGCAGGTCATTTGACACCATATATTTT
TRBV7-9	12	TRBD2	TRBJ2-3	-	CASSSGGDTQYF	TGTGCCAGCAGCTCGGGGGGGGATACGCAGTATTTT
TRBV7-3	14	-	TRBJ2-5	-	CASSLEVLQETQYF	TGTGCCAGCAGCTTAGAGGTTTTACAAGAGACCCAGTACTTC